A single sample is the source of the 6 T cell receptor beta chains below, sequenced in a study of blood T cells in healthy people across ages. Next came a second PCR, run for roughly 7 to 12 cycles, which used a sample-barcoded 5' primer along with a J-beta primer mix. TCRdb reprocessed the 5' RACE reads via MiXCR and lists one record per CDR3 protein. The sample contains about 750,000 distinct CDR3 sequences, 40% to 65% of which appear only once. Sequenced: blood. The receptors were sampled from an elderly man in good health.

This clonotype was seen a few times. This chain links TRBV29-1 with TRBJ2-7; TRBD1 or TRBD2 may be the D gene (5 bases each). From germline, CDR1 is SQVTM and CDR2 ANQGSEA. CDR3 size: 14 residues. Trimming took 1 base from V and 2 from J, leaving 12 bases between them. CDR3 region: CSVEASGTPYEQYF. CDR3 DNA sequence: TGCAGCGTTGAAGCCTCGGGGACCCCCTACGAGCAGTACTTC.

The chain is built from TRBV20-1 and TRBJ2-1; the match to TRBD2 covers 11 bases. Gene TRBJ2-7 matches the end of the DNA better, so the J call may be wrong. Germline assignment: CDR1 DFQATT and CDR2 SNEGSKA (reference sequence). The CDR3 runs to 15 residues. The CDR3, as DNA: TGCAGTGCTAGAAAGACTAGCGGGACCTACAATGAGCAGTACTTC. Translating it yields CSARKTSGTYNEQYF.

This chain uses TRBV3-1 with TRBJ2-4; D gene unclear. Trimming took off 1 base at V and 8 bases at J, with 15 bases between the two ends. Germline assignment: CDR1 LGHDT and CDR2 YNNKEL (reference sequence). The CDR3 runs to 15 residues. CDR3 nucleotides: TGTGCCAGCAGCCAAGGTTGGCTTCTCAAGGACATTCAGTACTTC. Translating it yields CASSQGWLLKDIQYF.

The V gene is TRBV18, the J gene TRBJ1-2, with TRBD1 as a possible D gene (6 bases). V was cut by 3 bases and J by 8 bases, with 19 bases left in between. This CDR3 has 15 residues. Germline V CDR1 and CDR2: KGHSH, LQKENI. CDR3 in amino acids: CASSPDSARGSGYTF. The CDR3 region has the DNA TGTGCCAGCTCACCTGATTCGGCCAGGGGAAGCGGCTACACCTTC.

A few counts support this clonotype. J is TRBJ2-7 and V is TRBV3-1, with 7 bases that match TRBD2. J lost 4 bases, V lost 0 bases, and 9 bases had no gene match. CDR3 length: 16 residues. Germline CDR1 LGHDT, CDR2 YNNKEL (reference sequence). CDR3 bases: TGTGCCAGCAGCCAAGACTTAGCTAGCGGAAAATACGAGCAGTACTTC. Protein: CASSQDLASGKYEQYF.

This clonotype was observed a handful of times. V usage is TRBV20-1 and J usage is TRBJ1-1, with D unclear. This CDR3 comprises 14 residues. V gave up 6 bases and J gave up 5 bases, with 19 bases separating them. Per germline, CDR1 DFQATT and CDR2 SNEGSKA (reference sequence). The CDR3 sequence is CSAFKANLGTEAFF. In DNA form, the CDR3 reads TGCAGTGCGTTTAAGGCTAACTTGGGGACTGAAGCTTTCTTT.